This is a list of T cell receptor beta chains from one sample in a study of T and B cells in COVID-19 patients. TCRdb re-derived calls from the multiplex PCR reads in MiXCR, one entry per CDR3 protein. The sample lists around 16,000 distinct CDR3 sequences; 27% were seen once. Material: blood. The receptors originated from a human donor who had recovered from COVID-19. CDR3s include the opening cysteine and the closing phenylalanine or tryptophan. A D gene is named only where the DNA matches it firmly. Rows give clone size only sometimes, using once, few, many, or a class for an expanded clone.

TRBD1	TRBV29-1	many	TRBJ1-1	CSAKGGTVVLTGNTEAFF	TGCAGCGCCAAAGGGGGGACAGTGGTTTTAACGGGGAACACTGAAGCTTTCTTT
TRBD1	TRBV7-9	.	TRBJ2-7	CASSRGTGTYEQYF	TGTGCCAGCAGCCGAGGGACAGGGACCTACGAGCAGTACTTC
TRBD2	TRBV27	medium-sized	TRBJ2-7	CASSLKLADAQYF	TGTGCCAGCAGTTTAAAACTAGCGGACGCCCAGTACTTC
TRBD1	TRBV10-1	.	TRBJ2-7	CASSRDRTYEQYF	TGCGCCAGCAGCCGGGACAGAACCTACGAGCAGTACTTC
.	TRBV15	few	TRBJ1-6	CATQGSYNSPLHF	TGTGCCACCCAGGGCTCCTATAATTCACCCCTCCACTTT
.	TRBV30	once	TRBJ1-2	CAHHRGYGYTF	TGTGCCCACCATAGGGGCTATGGCTACACCTTC
TRBD1	TRBV4-3	.	TRBJ1-2	CASSRTGGYGYTF	TGCGCCAGCAGCCGGACAGGGGGCTATGGCTACACCTTC
.	TRBV7-9	.	TRBJ1-5	CASSRLGVGSNQPQHF	TGTGCCAGCAGCCGACTCGGGGTCGGGAGCAATCAGCCCCAGCATTTT
.	TRBV6-5	medium-sized	TRBJ2-1	CASSYGRVDYNEQFF	TGTGCCAGCAGTTACGGCAGGGTAGACTACAATGAGCAGTTCTTC
TRBD2	TRBV5-6	few	TRBJ2-3	CASSLGRASDTQYF	TGTGCCAGCAGCCTGGGGAGGGCTTCAGATACGCAGTATTTT
.	TRBV7-9	.	TRBJ1-2	CASSSEAGTPGYTF	TGTGCCAGCAGTTCAGAGGCGGGGACACCTGGCTACACCTTC
TRBD1	TRBV6-5	many	TRBJ1-6	CASSQDRGQISPLHF	TGTGCCAGCAGTCAGGACAGGGGCCAGATTTCACCCCTCCACTTT
.	TRBV5-5	few	TRBJ1-2	CASSSRWGNGYTF	TGTGCCAGCAGCTCCCGATGGGGGAATGGCTACACCTTC
.	TRBV6-4	medium-sized	TRBJ1-5	CASRAGNQPQHF	TGTGCCAGCAGGGCAGGGAATCAGCCCCAGCATTTT
TRBD2	TRBV6-1	.	TRBJ2-5	CASSEARLADETQYF	TGTGCCAGCAGTGAAGCGCGGCTAGCGGACGAGACCCAGTACTTC
TRBD1	TRBV27	many	TRBJ1-4	CASSLGPRGIEKLFF	TGTGCCAGCAGTTTAGGGCCCAGGGGGATTGAAAAACTGTTTTTT
TRBD1	TRBV11-2	.	TRBJ2-7	CASSTPEGDRVLGSYEQYF	TGTGCCAGCAGCACGCCCGAGGGGGACAGGGTACTTGGCTCCTACGAGCAGTACTTC
.	TRBV19	medium-sized	TRBJ2-5	CASSMEEGVWETQYF	TGTGCCAGTAGTATGGAGGAGGGGGTCTGGGAGACCCAGTACTTC
.	TRBV12-3/TRBV12-4	.	TRBJ2-4	CASSGTGGRANNIQYF	TGTGCCAGCAGTGGGACCGGGGGGCGGGCTAACAACATTCAGTACTTC
.	TRBV6-5	medium-sized	TRBJ2-3	CASSYSRASTDTQYF	TGTGCCAGCAGTTACTCGAGGGCCAGCACAGATACGCAGTATTTT
.	TRBV6-4	many	TRBJ2-3	CASSVDRGTDTQYF	TGTGCCAGCAGTGTGGATCGGGGCACAGATACGCAGTATTTT
.	TRBV12-3/TRBV12-4	few	TRBJ1-2	CASSLDGPPGGYTF	TGTGCCAGCAGTTTGGACGGCCCTCCGGGGGGCTACACCTTC